This note documents a single TCR beta chain sequence. As yet, its antigen is unknown. Profiled with immunoSEQ multiplex PCR; TCRdb holds only in-frame clones, not every one. This sample has 200,000 to 250,000 clones; roughly 84% occur once, and the top ten carry around 13%. The sample originates from a study of cytomegalovirus exposure and HLA in healthy donors. Study-wide background: Later analysis reported that the 120 validation repertoires shared the platform of the approximately 670 first-cohort repertoires.

Germline V gene lookup returns CDR1 SGHNT and CDR2 YYREEE (reference sequence). The CDR3 loop spans 14 amino acids. The V gene lost 4 bases and the J gene lost 1 base, with 11 bases spanning the gap. Broader study findings: The dataset shows that most TCR sequences were rare, while some public TCRs occurred in many donors.

Input material: PBMCs. The clonotype was recovered from a man younger than 30 in good health and CMV-seropositive. V gene TRBV5-4 combines with J gene TRBJ1-1; TRBD1 is a possible D gene (6 bases). CDR3 DNA: TGTGCCAGCAGCGCCTGGACAGCGAACACTGAAGCTTTCTTT. Translated, it gives CASSAWTANTEAFF.